The 23 T cell receptor beta chains below all came from one sample that was sequenced in a study of response to subunit inactivated influenza vaccine. TCRdb re-analysed the RT-PCR reads in MiXCR, keeping a single row per CDR3 protein. The sample shows about 540,000 distinct CDR3 sequences, approximately 20% of them seen only once. The sample was also linked to a second study, of T cells expressing NK-cell markers. Turning to that study: 5'RACE template switching built TCR beta cDNA with unique molecular identifiers.

The sample was CD4+ T cells sorted from PBMCs, taken 11 to 12 days after vaccination. The receptors come from a man in his fifties who received an inactivated influenza vaccine.

The V call is TRBV7-2, the J call TRBJ2-3; no reliable D call. CDR1 and CDR2 from the germline V gene are SGHTA and FQGNSA. V dropped 1 base and J dropped 2 bases, with 10 bases sitting between them. This CDR3 spans 15 amino acids. CDR3: CASSLVGISTDTQYF. The CDR3 DNA follows: TGTGCCAGCAGCTTAGTAGGAATTTCCACAGATACGCAGTATTTT.

This clonotype was counted at least ten times. This rearrangement joins TRBV29-1 to TRBJ2-3, with 10 bases identical to TRBD2. The CDR3 is made up of 14 amino acids. The germline gives CDR1 SQVTM, CDR2 ANQGSEA. V lost 5 bases, J lost 2 bases, and 4 bases stayed unmatched. CDR3 sequence (DNA): TGCAGCGTTTTGCTAGCGGGAGCCACAGATACGCAGTATTTT. Residues: CSVLLAGATDTQYF.

The chain combines TRBV28 with TRBJ2-7, with 7 bases matching TRBD2. Trimming at V came to 4 bases and at J to 3 bases, leaving 3 bases not matched to a gene. The CDR3 extends over 13 amino acids. The V gene's germline CDR1 is MDHEN and CDR2 SYDVKM. CDR3 DNA sequence: TGTGCCAGCAGTTCGGGACTACTCTACGAGCAGTACTTC. This sequence encodes CASSSGLLYEQYF. Supplemented by reference TRBV28 and TRBJ2-7, the full variable domain reads DVKVTQSSRYLVKRTGEKVFLECVQDMDHENMFWYRQDPGLGLRLIYFSYDVKMKEKGDIPEGYSVSREKKERFSLILESASTNQTSMYLCASSSGLLYEQYFGPGTRLTVT.

This clonotype was seen more than once but under ten times. The chain links TRBV9 to TRBJ2-7; TRBD2 aligns across 9 bases. CDR3 length: 16 amino acids. The germline gives CDR1 SGDLS, CDR2 YYNGEE. Trimming at V came to 4 bases and at J to 5 bases, leaving 13 bases not matched to a gene. The CDR3 spells CASSTEPSGIVHEQYF. CDR3 nucleotide sequence: TGTGCCAGCAGCACAGAGCCTAGCGGGATAGTCCACGAGCAGTACTTC. Looking up the rest from reference TRBV9 and TRBJ2-7 gives the full variable domain: DSGVTQTPKHLITATGQRVTLRCSPRSGDLSVYWYQQSLDQGLQFLIQYYNGEERAKGNILERFSAQQFPDLHSELNLSSLELGDSALYFCASSTEPSGIVHEQYFGPGTRLTVT.

The chain couples TRBV5-1 to TRBJ2-7; TRBD1 matches at 8 bases. Trimming cost V 4 bases and J 2 bases; bases outside gene matches: 5. CDR1 is SGHRS, CDR2 YFSETQ, per germline. The CDR3 is 14 residues long. This CDR3 is CASSGGTGPYEQYF. DNA for the CDR3: TGCGCCAGCAGCGGGGGGACAGGACCCTACGAGCAGTACTTC.

This clonotype was found a few times. The rearrangement uses TRBV3-1 and TRBJ2-5, with TRBD2 matching 9 bases. Germline V CDR1 and CDR2: LGHDT, YNNKEL (reference sequence). This CDR3 spans 14 amino acids. V shed 2 bases and J 4 bases; nucleotides not matched to a gene: 2. CDR3 in DNA: TGTGCCAGCAGCCAATTAGCGGGGGCAGAGACCCAGTACTTC. Translation gives CASSQLAGAETQYF.

This clonotype was counted ten times or more. This sequence joins TRBV7-9 and TRBJ2-1; TRBD1 matches at 9 bases. The CDR3 spans 17 residues. V shed 5 bases and J 4 bases; nucleotides not matched to a gene: 12. Germline V gene lookup returns CDR1 SEHNR and CDR2 FQNEAQ (reference sequence). CDR3 DNA: TGTGCCAGCAGCCAAAGCTTGGGACAGGGAAAATACAATGAGCAGTTCTTC. This codes for CASSQSLGQGKYNEQFF.

V is TRBV12-3 or TRBV12-4 and J is TRBJ2-5; TRBD2 might be the D (6 bases). CDR3 size: 13 residues. With 11 bases removed from V and 5 bases from J, the gap between germline ends came to 18 bases. CDR3 sequence reads: CASQAEGSETQYF. The CDR3 DNA reads TGTGCCTCCCAGGCGGAGGGAAGTGAGACCCAGTACTTC.

The CDR3 DNA follows: TGTGCCAGCAGCCCGATCGCTGGGGCCAACGTCCTGACTTTC. Translation gives CASSPIAGANVLTF. This sequence joins TRBV11-2 and TRBJ2-6; D is unresolved. The germline V gene has CDR1 SGHAT and CDR2 FQNNGV. The CDR3 runs 14 residues. Trimming removed 5 bases from V and 2 bases from J, with 7 bases in between.

This clonotype was detected ten times or more. V is TRBV29-1 and J is TRBJ2-1; 9 nucleotides agree with TRBD1. V lost 3 bases, J lost 6 bases, and 6 bases stayed unmatched. This CDR3 has 14 amino acids. The V gene's germline CDR1 is SQVTM and CDR2 ANQGSEA. CDR3 in DNA: TGCAGCGTTGACCGCTTGGACAGGGGCAATGAGCAGTTCTTC. Its translation is CSVDRLDRGNEQFF.

The table lists this clonotype with a few counts. The V and J genes are TRBV20-1 and TRBJ1-2; the D is unclear. Germline CDR1 DFQATT, CDR2 SNEGSKA (reference sequence). The CDR3 loop spans 14 amino acids. Trimming took 6 bases from V and 1 from J, leaving 15 bases between them. The CDR3 region has the DNA TGCAGTGCCCCCCGGCAGAACCTTAACTATGGCTACACCTTC. As protein: CSAPRQNLNYGYTF.

This clonotype was detected only a few times. The gene calls are TRBV5-1 and TRBJ2-3; 7 bases map to TRBD1. Germline CDR1 is SGHRS and CDR2 is YFSETQ. With 4 bases clipped from V and 5 bases from J, the junction kept 7 bases outside the gene matches. The CDR3 is made up of 14 amino acids. The CDR3 sequence is CASSPGQAVDTQYF. CDR3 nucleotide sequence: TGCGCCAGCAGCCCCGGACAGGCGGTAGATACGCAGTATTTT. The full variable domain, in which reference TRBV5-1 and TRBJ2-3 provide the parts outside the CDR3, is KAGVTQTPRYLIKTRGQQVTLSCSPISGHRSVSWYQQTPGQGLQFLFEYFSETQRNKGNFPGRFSGRQFSNSRSEMNVSTLELGDSALYLCASSPGQAVDTQYFGPGTRLTVL.

V and J are TRBV7-2 and TRBJ2-4, with 16 bases fitting TRBD2. Germline V lookup: CDR1 SGHTA, CDR2 FQGNSA. The CDR3 covers 17 residues. Trimming cost V 4 bases and J 9 bases; bases outside gene matches: 9. The CDR3, as DNA: TGTGCCAGCAGCTCGGGACTAGCGGGGGGGCGCGGGGGCATTCAGTACTTC. It translates to CASSSGLAGGRGGIQYF.

There are a few counts of this clonotype. The conserved phenylalanine or tryptophan normally closing the CDR3 is absent here, so this likely arose from a read error. The limits of the CDR3 on the DNA are not certain, so only TCRdb's listed CDR3 is given. The chain joins TRBV5-1 to TRBJ2-5; the table assigns TRBD2, which was not confirmed against the DNA. Germline loops: CDR1 SGHRS, CDR2 YFSETQ. Inclusive of both ends, the CDR3 amounts to 9 amino acids. The CDR3 region is CASSLEGLV.

The chain is built from TRBV20-1 and TRBJ1-6, with a possible D match to TRBD1 (5 bases). The V end lost 0 bases, the J end lost 8 bases, and 17 bases lay between the germline ends. CDR1 DFQATT and CDR2 SNEGSKA come from the germline V gene (reference sequence). The CDR3 runs 16 residues. The CDR3 sequence: CSARDKVQGTDSPLHF. DNA of the CDR3: TGCAGTGCTAGAGATAAGGTCCAGGGTACAGATTCACCCCTCCACTTT.

A few counts support this clonotype. J is TRBJ1-1 and V is TRBV7-9, with D tentatively TRBD1 (6 bases). Between the trimmed V and J ends, which lost 2 bases and 1 base, there was a span of 8 bases. The germline CDR1 and CDR2 sequences are SEHNR and FQNEAQ (reference sequence). The CDR3 is 14 amino acids. The CDR3 here is CASSLWTENTEAFF. CDR3 sequence (DNA): TGTGCCAGCAGCTTATGGACAGAGAACACTGAAGCTTTCTTT.

The chain joins TRBV5-1 to TRBJ2-1, with D uncertain. There are 13 residues in the CDR3. Germline assignment: CDR1 SGHRS and CDR2 YFSETQ. V dropped 3 bases and J dropped 8 bases, with 12 bases sitting between them. The CDR3 protein is CASSWGVLDEQFF. In DNA, the CDR3 is TGCGCCAGCAGCTGGGGTGTTTTGGATGAGCAGTTCTTC.

The chain carries TRBV20-1 and TRBJ2-7; 7 bases fit TRBD1. The CDR3 length is 15 residues. Germline V CDR1 and CDR2: DFQATT, SNEGSKA (reference sequence). V trimming: 4 bases; J trimming: 2 bases; junction bases outside the gene matches: 11. CDR3 sequence: CSAISTGSSAYEQYF. CDR3 bases: TGCAGTGCTATTTCGACAGGGTCCTCTGCCTACGAGCAGTACTTC.

This clonotype was counted a few times. The genes are TRBV5-1 and TRBJ2-2, with 12 bases fitting TRBD2. This CDR3 comprises 16 residues. Germline CDR1 and CDR2: SGHRS and YFSETQ. The J segment lost 3 bases and the V segment lost 3 bases, leaving 3 bases of the junction unmatched. The CDR3 loop reads CASSSGTSGYTGELFF. Here the CDR3 DNA reads TGCGCCAGCAGCTCCGGGACTAGCGGGTACACCGGGGAGCTGTTTTTT.

V gene TRBV6-6 combines with J gene TRBJ1-4; D is unresolved. Per germline, CDR1 MNHNY and CDR2 SVGAGI (reference sequence). The CDR3 runs 13 residues. V lost 7 bases and J 7 bases, leaving 13 bases between the germline ends. CDR3 protein: CASTPRTSEKLFF. The DNA for the CDR3 is TGTGCCAGCACCCCTCGTACTTCTGAAAAACTGTTTTTT.

V and J are TRBV7-2 and TRBJ2-3; D is uncertain. The germline CDR1 and CDR2 sequences are SGHTA and FQGNSA. Between the trimmed V and J ends, which lost 5 bases and 1 base, there was a span of 13 bases. This CDR3 spans 15 amino acids. The CDR3 loop is CASSPMVWGTDTQYF. The DNA for the CDR3 is TGTGCCAGCAGCCCAATGGTGTGGGGCACAGATACGCAGTATTTT.

This clonotype showed up just a few times. The chain couples TRBV7-9 to TRBJ2-1; D gene uncertain. Looked up from germline, CDR1 is SEHNR and CDR2 is FQNEAQ (reference sequence). Between the trimmed V and J ends, which lost 3 bases and 0 bases, there was a span of 12 bases. This CDR3 has 16 residues. The chain's CDR3 is CASSFGGSHSYNEQFF. The CDR3 DNA follows: TGTGCCAGCAGCTTCGGTGGGTCTCACTCCTACAATGAGCAGTTCTTC.

The J gene is TRBJ1-3, the V gene TRBV6-1; no definite D call. Germline CDR1 MNHNS, CDR2 SASEGT. This CDR3 has 19 amino acids. The V end lost 5 bases, the J end lost 4 bases, and 27 bases lay between the germline ends. As DNA, the CDR3 is TGTGCCAGCAGTCCGAAGACACGGGCCCCCGGAAACAAAGGAAACACCATATATTTT. Its translation is CASSPKTRAPGNKGNTIYF.